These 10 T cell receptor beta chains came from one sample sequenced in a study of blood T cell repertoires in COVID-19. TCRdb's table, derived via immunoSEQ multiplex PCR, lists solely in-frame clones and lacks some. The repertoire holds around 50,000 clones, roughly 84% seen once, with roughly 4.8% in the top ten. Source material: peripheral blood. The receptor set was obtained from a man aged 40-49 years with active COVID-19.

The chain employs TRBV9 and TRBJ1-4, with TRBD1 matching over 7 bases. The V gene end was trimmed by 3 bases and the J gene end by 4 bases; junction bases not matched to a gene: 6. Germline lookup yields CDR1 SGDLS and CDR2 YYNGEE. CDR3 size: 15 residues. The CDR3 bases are TGTGCCAGCAGCGCATACAGGGACAGTAATGAAAAACTGTTTTTT. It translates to CASSAYRDSNEKLFF. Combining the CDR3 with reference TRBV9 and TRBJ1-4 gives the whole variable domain DSGVTQTPKHLITATGQRVTLRCSPRSGDLSVYWYQQSLDQGLQFLIQYYNGEERAKGNILERFSAQQFPDLHSELNLSSLELGDSALYFCASSAYRDSNEKLFFGSGTQLSVL.

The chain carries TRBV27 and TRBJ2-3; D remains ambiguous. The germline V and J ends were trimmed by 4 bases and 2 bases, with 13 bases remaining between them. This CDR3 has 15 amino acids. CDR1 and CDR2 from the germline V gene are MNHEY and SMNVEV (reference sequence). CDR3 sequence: CASSSVTYSTDTQYF. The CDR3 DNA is TGTGCCAGCAGTTCCGTAACCTATTCCACAGATACGCAGTATTTT.

The CDR3 DNA is TGTGCCAGCAGCGCCCGCCAGGGCTCCGAGCAGTACTTC. Protein product: CASSARQGSEQYF. This chain joins TRBV7-3 and TRBJ2-7; perhaps TRBD1 as D (5 bases). The CDR3 extends over 13 amino acids. In germline, CDR1 is SGHTA, CDR2 FQGTGA. V gave up 5 bases and J gave up 6 bases, with 14 bases separating them.

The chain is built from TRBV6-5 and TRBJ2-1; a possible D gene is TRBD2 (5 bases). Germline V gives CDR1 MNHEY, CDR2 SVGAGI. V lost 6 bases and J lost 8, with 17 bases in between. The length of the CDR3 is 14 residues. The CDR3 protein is CASSLTVEGYEQFF. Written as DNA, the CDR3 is TGTGCCAGCAGCCTGACTGTAGAGGGTTATGAGCAGTTCTTC.

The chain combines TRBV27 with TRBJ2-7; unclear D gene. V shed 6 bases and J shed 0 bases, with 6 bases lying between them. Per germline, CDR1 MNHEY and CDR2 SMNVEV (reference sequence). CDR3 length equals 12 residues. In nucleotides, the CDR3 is TGTGCCAGCAGATCCCTCTCCTACGAGCAGTACTTC. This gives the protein CASRSLSYEQYF.

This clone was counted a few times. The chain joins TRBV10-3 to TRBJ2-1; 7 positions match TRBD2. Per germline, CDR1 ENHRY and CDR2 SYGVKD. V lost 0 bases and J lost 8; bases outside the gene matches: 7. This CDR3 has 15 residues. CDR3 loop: CAISESSTSIDEQFF. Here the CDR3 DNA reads TGTGCCATCAGTGAGTCCTCGACTAGCATAGATGAGCAGTTCTTC.

The CDR3 DNA reads TGTGCCAGCAGCCGAACAGGGACAGAACCTTTGTACGAGCAGTACTTC. Translating it yields CASSRTGTEPLYEQYF. The V call is TRBV11-1, the J call TRBJ2-7, with 7 bases that match TRBD1. Germline CDR1 SGHAT, CDR2 FQDESV (reference sequence). This CDR3 region has 16 residues. V shed 5 bases and J 4 bases; nucleotides not matched to a gene: 14.

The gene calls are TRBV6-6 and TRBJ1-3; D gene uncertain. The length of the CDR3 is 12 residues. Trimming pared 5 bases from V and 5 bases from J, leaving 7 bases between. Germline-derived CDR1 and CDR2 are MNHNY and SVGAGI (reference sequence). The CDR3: CASSGGRNTIYF. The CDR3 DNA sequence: TGTGCCAGCAGTGGAGGGCGAAACACCATATATTTT.

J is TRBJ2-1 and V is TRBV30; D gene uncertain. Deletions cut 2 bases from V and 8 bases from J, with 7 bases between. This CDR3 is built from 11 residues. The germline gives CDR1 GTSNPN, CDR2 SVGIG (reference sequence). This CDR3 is CAWSPLYEQFF. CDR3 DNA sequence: TGTGCCTGGAGTCCTCTTTATGAGCAGTTCTTC.

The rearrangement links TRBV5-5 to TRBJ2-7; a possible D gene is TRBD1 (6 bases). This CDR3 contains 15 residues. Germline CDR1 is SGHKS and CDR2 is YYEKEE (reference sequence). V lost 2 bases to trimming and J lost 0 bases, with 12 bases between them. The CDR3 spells CASSFSWTVSYEQYF. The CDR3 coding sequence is TGTGCCAGCAGCTTTTCCTGGACAGTCTCCTACGAGCAGTACTTC.